This T cell receptor beta chain is drawn from a study of T cell changes during pregnancy in multiple sclerosis. Germline CDR1 LNHDA, CDR2 SQIVND (reference sequence). CDR3 length equals 15 residues. V shed 7 bases, J shed 1 base, and the junction held 4 bases outside the gene matches. Some clones are missing from TCRdb's copy, which holds only in-frame ones; the method was immunoSEQ multiplex PCR. The table records some 59,000 clones, less than 95% of them present only once. This sequence joins TRBV19 and TRBJ1-5; the match to TRBD1 covers 10 bases. The origin of this receptor is a female donor in good health, enrolled as a control in a pregnancy study. Here the sequenced sample was peripheral blood, taken in the third trimester of pregnancy. CDR3 loop: CASIQDRGSNQPQHF. The DNA for the CDR3 is TGTGCCAGTATACAGGACAGGGGGAGCAATCAGCCCCAGCATTTT.